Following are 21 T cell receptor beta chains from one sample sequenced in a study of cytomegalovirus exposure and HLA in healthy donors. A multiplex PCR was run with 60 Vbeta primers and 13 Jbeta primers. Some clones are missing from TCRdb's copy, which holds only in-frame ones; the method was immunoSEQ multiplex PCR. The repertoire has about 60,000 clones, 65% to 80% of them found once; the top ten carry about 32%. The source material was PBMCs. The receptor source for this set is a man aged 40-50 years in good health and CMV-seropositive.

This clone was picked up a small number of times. CDR3 sequence (DNA): TGTGCCAGCAGTGAAGTTCCAGCGGGGGGAACAACCGACCAAGAGACCCAGTACTTC. Translating it yields CASSEVPAGGTTDQETQYF. The rearrangement links TRBV6-1 to TRBJ2-5; 9 positions match TRBD2. Germline loops: CDR1 MNHNS, CDR2 SASEGT. The CDR3 runs 19 residues. The V segment lost 1 base and the J segment 0 bases; nucleotides outside the gene matches: 12.

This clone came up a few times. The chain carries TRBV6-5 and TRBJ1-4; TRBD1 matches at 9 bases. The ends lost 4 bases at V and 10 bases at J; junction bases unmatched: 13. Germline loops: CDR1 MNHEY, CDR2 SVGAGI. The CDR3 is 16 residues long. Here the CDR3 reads CASSFSAGTGQGKLFF. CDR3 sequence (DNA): TGTGCCAGCAGTTTCTCCGCCGGGACAGGGCAGGGAAAACTGTTTTTT.

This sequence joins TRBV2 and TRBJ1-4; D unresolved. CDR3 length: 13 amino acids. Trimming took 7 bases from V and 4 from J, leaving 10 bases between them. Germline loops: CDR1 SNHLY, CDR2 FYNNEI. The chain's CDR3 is CASIVQSNEKLFF. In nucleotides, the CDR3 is TGTGCCAGCATCGTACAGAGTAATGAAAAACTGTTTTTT.

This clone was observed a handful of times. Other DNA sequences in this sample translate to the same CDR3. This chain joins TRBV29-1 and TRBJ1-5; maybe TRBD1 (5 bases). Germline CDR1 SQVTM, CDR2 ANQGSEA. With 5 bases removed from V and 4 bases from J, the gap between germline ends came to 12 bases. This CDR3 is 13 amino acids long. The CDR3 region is CSVLGGGNQPQHF. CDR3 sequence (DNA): TGCAGCGTTCTCGGGGGGGGGAATCAGCCCCAGCATTTT.

The CDR3, as DNA: TGTGCCATCAGTGAAGGACCGGCAGGGGGACATGGCTACACCTTC. Amino acids: CAISEGPAGGHGYTF. This chain links TRBV10-3 with TRBJ1-2, with 7 bases matching TRBD1. Germline loops: CDR1 ENHRY, CDR2 SYGVKD. The CDR3 is 15 amino acids. V shed 3 bases and J 6 bases; nucleotides not matched to a gene: 10.

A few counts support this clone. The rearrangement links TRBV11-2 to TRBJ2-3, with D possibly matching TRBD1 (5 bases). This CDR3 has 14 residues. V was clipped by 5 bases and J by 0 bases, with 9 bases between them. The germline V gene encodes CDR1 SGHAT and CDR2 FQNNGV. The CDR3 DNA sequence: TGTGCCAGCAGCGATCCAGGGAGCACAGATACGCAGTATTTT. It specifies CASSDPGSTDTQYF.

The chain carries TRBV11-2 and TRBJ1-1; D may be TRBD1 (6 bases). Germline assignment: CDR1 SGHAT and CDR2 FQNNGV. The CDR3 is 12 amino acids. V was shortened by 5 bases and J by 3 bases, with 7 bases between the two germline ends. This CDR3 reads CASSAGDTEAFF. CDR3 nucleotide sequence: TGTGCCAGCAGCGCAGGGGACACTGAAGCTTTCTTT.

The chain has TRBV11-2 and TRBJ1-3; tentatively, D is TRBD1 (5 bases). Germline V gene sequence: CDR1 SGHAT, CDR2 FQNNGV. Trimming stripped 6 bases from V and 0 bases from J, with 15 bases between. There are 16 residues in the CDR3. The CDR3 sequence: CASSVRRDFSGNTIYF. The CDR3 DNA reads TGTGCCAGCAGTGTGAGGCGGGACTTCTCTGGAAACACCATATATTTT.

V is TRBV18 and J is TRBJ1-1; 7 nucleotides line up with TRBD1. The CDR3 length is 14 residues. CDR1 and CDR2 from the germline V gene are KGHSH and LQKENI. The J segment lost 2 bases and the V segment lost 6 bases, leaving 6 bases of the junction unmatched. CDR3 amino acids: CASSLGTDNTEAFF. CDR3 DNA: TGTGCCAGCTCTCTAGGGACAGATAACACTGAAGCTTTCTTT.

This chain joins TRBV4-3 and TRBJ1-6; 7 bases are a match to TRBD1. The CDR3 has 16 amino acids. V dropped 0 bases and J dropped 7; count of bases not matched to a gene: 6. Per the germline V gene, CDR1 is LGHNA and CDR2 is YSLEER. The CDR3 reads CASSQDTGQRNSPLHF. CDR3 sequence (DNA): TGCGCCAGCAGCCAAGATACGGGACAGCGGAATTCACCCCTCCACTTT.

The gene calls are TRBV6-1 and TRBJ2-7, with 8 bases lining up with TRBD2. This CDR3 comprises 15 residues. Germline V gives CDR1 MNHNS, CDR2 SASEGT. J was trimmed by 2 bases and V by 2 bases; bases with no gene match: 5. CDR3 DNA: TGTGCCAGCAGTGAAAGCCTAGCGGGCCCCTACGAGCAGTACTTC. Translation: CASSESLAGPYEQYF.

The CDR3 here is CAWSAGTGELYEQYF. In DNA form, the CDR3 reads TGTGCCTGGAGCGCAGGGACAGGAGAACTCTACGAGCAGTACTTC. The chain joins TRBV30 to TRBJ2-7, with 8 bases identical to TRBD1. Germline lookup yields CDR1 GTSNPN and CDR2 SVGIG (reference sequence). The ends lost 3 bases at V and 3 bases at J; junction bases unmatched: 10. The CDR3 is 15 amino acids.

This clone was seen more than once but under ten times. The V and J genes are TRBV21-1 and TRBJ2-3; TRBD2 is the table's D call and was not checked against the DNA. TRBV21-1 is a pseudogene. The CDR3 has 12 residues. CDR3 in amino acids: CARLEKTDTQYF. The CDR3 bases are TGTGCCAGACTGGAGAAAACAGATACGCAGTATTTT.

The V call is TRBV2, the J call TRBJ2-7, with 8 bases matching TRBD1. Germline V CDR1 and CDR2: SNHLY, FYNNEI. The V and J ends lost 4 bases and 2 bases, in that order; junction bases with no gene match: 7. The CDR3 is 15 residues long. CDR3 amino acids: CASSARGHPTYEQYF. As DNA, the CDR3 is TGTGCCAGCAGTGCCAGGGGGCATCCTACCTACGAGCAGTACTTC.

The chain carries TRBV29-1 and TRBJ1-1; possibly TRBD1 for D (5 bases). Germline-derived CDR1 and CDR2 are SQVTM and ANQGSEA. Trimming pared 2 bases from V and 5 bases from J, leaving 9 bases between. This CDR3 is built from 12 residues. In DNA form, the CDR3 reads TGCAGCGTTGAAAGCAGGGTTACTGAAGCTTTCTTT. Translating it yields CSVESRVTEAFF. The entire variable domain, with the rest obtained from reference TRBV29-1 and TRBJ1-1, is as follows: SAVISQKPSRDICQRGTSLTIQCQVDSQVTMMFWYRQQPGQSLTLIATANQGSEATYESGFVIDKFPISRPNLTFSTLTVSNMSPEDSSIYLCSVESRVTEAFFGQGTRLTVV.

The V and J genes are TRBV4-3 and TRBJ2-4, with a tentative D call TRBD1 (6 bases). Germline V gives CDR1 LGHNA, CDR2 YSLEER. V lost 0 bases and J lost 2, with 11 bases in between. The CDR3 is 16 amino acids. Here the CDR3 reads CASSQDSQGSKNIQYF. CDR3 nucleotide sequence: TGCGCCAGCAGCCAAGACTCCCAGGGGTCCAAAAACATTCAGTACTTC.

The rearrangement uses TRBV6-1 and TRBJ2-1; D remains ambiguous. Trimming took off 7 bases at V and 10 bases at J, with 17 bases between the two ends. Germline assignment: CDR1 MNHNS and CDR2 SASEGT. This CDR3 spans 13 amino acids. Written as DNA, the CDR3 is TGTGCCAGCACCTCCGGCGGAGTCCGGGAGCAGTTCTTC. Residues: CASTSGGVREQFF.

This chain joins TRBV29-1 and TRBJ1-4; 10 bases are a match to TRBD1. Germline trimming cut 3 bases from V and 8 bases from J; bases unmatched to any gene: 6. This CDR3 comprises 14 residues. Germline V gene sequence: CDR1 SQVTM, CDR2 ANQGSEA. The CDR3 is CSVEAGQGREKLFF. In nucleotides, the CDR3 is TGCAGCGTTGAGGCGGGACAGGGGCGCGAAAAACTGTTTTTT. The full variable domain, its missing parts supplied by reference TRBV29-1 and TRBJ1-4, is SAVISQKPSRDICQRGTSLTIQCQVDSQVTMMFWYRQQPGQSLTLIATANQGSEATYESGFVIDKFPISRPNLTFSTLTVSNMSPEDSSIYLCSVEAGQGREKLFFGSGTQLSVL.

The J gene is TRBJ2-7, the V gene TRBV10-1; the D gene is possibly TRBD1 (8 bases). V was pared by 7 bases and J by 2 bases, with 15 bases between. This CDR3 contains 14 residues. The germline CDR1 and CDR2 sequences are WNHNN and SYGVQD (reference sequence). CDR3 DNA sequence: TGCGCCAGCACGCGGACAGGGACTACCTACGAGCAGTACTTC. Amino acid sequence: CASTRTGTTYEQYF.

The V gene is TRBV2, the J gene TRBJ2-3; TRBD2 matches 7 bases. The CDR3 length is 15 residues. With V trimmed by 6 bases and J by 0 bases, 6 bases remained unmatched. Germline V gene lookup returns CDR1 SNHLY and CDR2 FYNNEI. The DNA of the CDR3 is TGTGCCAGCAGCGGAAAGCGGGGCAGCACAGATACGCAGTATTTT. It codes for CASSGKRGSTDTQYF.

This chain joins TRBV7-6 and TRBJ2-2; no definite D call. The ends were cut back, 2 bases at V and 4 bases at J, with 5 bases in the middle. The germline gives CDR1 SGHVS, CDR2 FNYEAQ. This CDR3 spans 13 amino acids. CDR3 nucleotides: TGTGCCAGCAGCTTATCGTTCACCGGGGAGCTGTTTTTT. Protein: CASSLSFTGELFF.